Listed here are 5 T cell receptor beta chains from one sample, sequenced in a study of cytomegalovirus exposure and HLA in healthy donors. PCR amplification relied on 60 Vbeta primers (plus 13 Jbeta primers). Profiling relied on immunoSEQ multiplex PCR, and the TCRdb table lists in-frame clones only, not all of them. The repertoire holds approximately 85,000 clones, with approximately 72% as singletons. Material for sequencing was PBMCs. Receptor source: a middle-aged woman in good health and CMV-seropositive.

This chain uses TRBV4-3 with TRBJ1-2; D unclear. This CDR3 spans 16 amino acids. Germline V gives CDR1 LGHNA, CDR2 YSLEER. The ends were cut back, 0 bases at V and 5 bases at J, with 16 bases in the middle. This CDR3 is CASSQDLGRTLYGYTF. The DNA for the CDR3 is TGCGCCAGCAGCCAAGATTTGGGTCGGACTCTTTATGGCTACACCTTC.

Here the CDR3 DNA reads TGTGCCCTTCACCCGGGACAGCCCGGCTACAATGAGCAGTTCTTC. As protein: CALHPGQPGYNEQFF. The chain combines TRBV30 with TRBJ2-1; 7 bases agree with TRBD1. The germline V gene has CDR1 GTSNPN and CDR2 SVGIG (reference sequence). Trimming removed 8 bases from V and 3 bases from J; junction bases left unmatched: 13. This CDR3 is 15 amino acids long.

The chain joins TRBV6-5 to TRBJ1-1; 9 bases match TRBD1. CDR3 size: 16 residues. CDR1 and CDR2 (germline): MNHEY, SVGAGI. V dropped 2 bases and J dropped 5; count of bases not matched to a gene: 9. This CDR3 is CASSYHGTGSGTEAFF. The CDR3 region has the DNA TGTGCCAGCAGTTACCACGGGACAGGGTCGGGAACTGAAGCTTTCTTT.

The chain carries TRBV19 and TRBJ2-4, with a tentative D call TRBD1 (6 bases). V gave up 4 bases and J gave up 8 bases, with 6 bases separating them. CDR3 length: 11 residues. Germline V gene lookup returns CDR1 LNHDA and CDR2 SQIVND (reference sequence). The CDR3 DNA reads TGTGCCAGTAGTAAGGGGGACATTCAGTACTTC. Translated: CASSKGDIQYF.

This clone has just a few counts. The chain employs TRBV5-6 and TRBJ2-7; D is ambiguous. The ends were cut back, 4 bases at V and 1 base at J, with 6 bases in the middle. The germline V gene has CDR1 SGHDT and CDR2 YYEEEE. The length of the CDR3 is 12 residues. The CDR3, as DNA: TGTGCCAGCAGCCGGTGGTCCTACGAGCAGTACTTC. Its translation: CASSRWSYEQYF.